This T cell receptor beta chain is drawn from a study of blood T cell repertoires in COVID-19. In the original processing: Amplification from reference gene primers served as the basis for estimated nucleated cell counts. Repertoires were generated with immunoSEQ multiplex PCR, while TCRdb's copy carries only in-frame clones and drops some. Clonal size and the V and J genes are those of that table, whereas D and trimming came from the DNA. This table holds about 150,000 clones, 80% to 90% found once. Germline V CDR1 and CDR2: LGHDT, YNNKEL (reference sequence). The CDR3 is 17 residues long. The J segment lost 3 bases and the V segment lost 4 bases, leaving 6 bases of the junction unmatched.

The sample was peripheral blood. The chain joins TRBV3-1 (or the pseudogene TRBV3-2) to TRBJ2-1; TRBD2 aligns across 13 bases. The receptor was derived from a woman aged 50 to 65 in a cohort sampled during active or convalescent COVID-19. CDR3 nucleotides: TGTGCCAGCAGCCGATTGTGGACTAGCGGGGGCTACAATGAGCAGTTCTTC. It encodes CASSRLWTSGGYNEQFF.